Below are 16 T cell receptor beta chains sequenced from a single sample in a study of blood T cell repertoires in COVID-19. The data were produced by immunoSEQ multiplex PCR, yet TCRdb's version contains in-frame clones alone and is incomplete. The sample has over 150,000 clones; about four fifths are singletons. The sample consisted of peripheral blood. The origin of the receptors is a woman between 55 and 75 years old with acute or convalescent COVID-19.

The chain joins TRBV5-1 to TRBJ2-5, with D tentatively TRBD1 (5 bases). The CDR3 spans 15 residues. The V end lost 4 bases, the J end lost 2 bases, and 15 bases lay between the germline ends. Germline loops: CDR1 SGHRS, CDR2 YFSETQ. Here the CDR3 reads CASSLGATSQETQYF. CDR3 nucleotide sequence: TGCGCCAGCAGCCTAGGGGCTACTTCACAAGAGACCCAGTACTTC.

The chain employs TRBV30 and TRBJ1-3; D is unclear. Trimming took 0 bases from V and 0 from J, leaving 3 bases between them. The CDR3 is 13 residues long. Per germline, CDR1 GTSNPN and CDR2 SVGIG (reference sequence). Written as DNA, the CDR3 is TGTGCCTGGAGTGTCTTCTCTGGAAACACCATATATTTT. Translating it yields CAWSVFSGNTIYF. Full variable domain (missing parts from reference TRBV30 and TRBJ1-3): SQTIHQWPATLVQPVGSPLSLECTVEGTSNPNLYWYRQAAGRGLQLLFYSVGIGQISSEVPQNLSASRPQDRQFILSSKKLLLSDSGFYLCAWSVFSGNTIYFGEGSWLTVV.

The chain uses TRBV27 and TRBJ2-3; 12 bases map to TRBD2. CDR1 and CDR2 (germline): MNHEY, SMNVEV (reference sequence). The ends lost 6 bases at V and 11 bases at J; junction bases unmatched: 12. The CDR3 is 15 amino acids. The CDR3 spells CASRGLGLAGLEQYF. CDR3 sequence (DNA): TGTGCCAGCAGAGGGTTAGGACTAGCGGGGTTGGAGCAGTATTTT.

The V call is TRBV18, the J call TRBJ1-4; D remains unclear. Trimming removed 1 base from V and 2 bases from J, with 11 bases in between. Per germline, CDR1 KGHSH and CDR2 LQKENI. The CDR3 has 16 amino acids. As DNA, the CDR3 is TGTGCCAGCTCACCACGACGGGATGGGACTAATGAAAAACTGTTTTTT. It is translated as CASSPRRDGTNEKLFF. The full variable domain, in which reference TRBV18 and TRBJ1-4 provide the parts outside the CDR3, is NAGVMQNPRHLVRRRGQEARLRCSPMKGHSHVYWYRQLPEEGLKFMVYLQKENIIDESGMPKERFSAEFPKEGPSILRIQQVVRGDSAAYFCASSPRRDGTNEKLFFGSGTQLSVL.

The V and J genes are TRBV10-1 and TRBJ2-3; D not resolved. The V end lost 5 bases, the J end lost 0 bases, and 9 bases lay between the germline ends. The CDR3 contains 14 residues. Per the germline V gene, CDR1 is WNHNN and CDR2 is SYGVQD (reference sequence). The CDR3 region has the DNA TGCGCCAGCAGTAACCCGGGTAGCACAGATACGCAGTATTTT. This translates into CASSNPGSTDTQYF.

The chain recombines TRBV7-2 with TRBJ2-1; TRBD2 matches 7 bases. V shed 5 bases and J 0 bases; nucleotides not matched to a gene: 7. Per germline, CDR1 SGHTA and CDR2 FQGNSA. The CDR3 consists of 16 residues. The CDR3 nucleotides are TGTGCCAGCAGCCCCTGGGGGGGTAGCTCCTACAATGAGCAGTTCTTC. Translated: CASSPWGGSSYNEQFF.

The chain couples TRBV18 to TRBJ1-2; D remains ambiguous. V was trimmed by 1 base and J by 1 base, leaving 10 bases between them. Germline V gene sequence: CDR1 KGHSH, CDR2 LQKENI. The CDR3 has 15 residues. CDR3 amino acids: CASSPQSQNNYGYTF. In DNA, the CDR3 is TGTGCCAGCTCACCACAGTCACAGAATAACTATGGCTACACCTTC.

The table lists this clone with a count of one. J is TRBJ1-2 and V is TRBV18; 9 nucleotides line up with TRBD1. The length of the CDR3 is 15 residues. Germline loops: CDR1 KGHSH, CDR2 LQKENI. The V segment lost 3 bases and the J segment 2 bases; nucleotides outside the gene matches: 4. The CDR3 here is CASSPGTGLNYGYTF. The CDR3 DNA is TGTGCCAGCTCACCTGGGACAGGGTTGAACTATGGCTACACCTTC. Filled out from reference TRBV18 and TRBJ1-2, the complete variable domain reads NAGVMQNPRHLVRRRGQEARLRCSPMKGHSHVYWYRQLPEEGLKFMVYLQKENIIDESGMPKERFSAEFPKEGPSILRIQQVVRGDSAAYFCASSPGTGLNYGYTFGSGTRLTVV.

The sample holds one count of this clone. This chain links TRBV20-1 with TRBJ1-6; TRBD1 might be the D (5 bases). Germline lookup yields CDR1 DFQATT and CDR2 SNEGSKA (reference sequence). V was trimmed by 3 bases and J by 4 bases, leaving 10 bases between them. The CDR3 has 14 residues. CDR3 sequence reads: CSASEDIYNSPLHF. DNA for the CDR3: TGCAGTGCTAGTGAGGACATTTATAATTCACCCCTCCACTTT.

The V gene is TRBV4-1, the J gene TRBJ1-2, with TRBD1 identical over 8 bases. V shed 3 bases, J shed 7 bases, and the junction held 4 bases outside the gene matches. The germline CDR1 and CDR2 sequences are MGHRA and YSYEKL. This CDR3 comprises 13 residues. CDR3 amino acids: CASSQVTGAGYTF. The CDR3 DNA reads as TGCGCCAGCAGCCAGGTGACAGGGGCTGGCTACACCTTC.

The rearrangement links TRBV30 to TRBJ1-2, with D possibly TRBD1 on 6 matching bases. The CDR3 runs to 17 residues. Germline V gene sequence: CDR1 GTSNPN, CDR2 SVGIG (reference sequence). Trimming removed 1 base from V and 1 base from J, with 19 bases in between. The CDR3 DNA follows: TGTGCCTGGAGTGAACGTTGGACAGTAGTTTTTAACTATGGCTACACCTTC. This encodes CAWSERWTVVFNYGYTF.

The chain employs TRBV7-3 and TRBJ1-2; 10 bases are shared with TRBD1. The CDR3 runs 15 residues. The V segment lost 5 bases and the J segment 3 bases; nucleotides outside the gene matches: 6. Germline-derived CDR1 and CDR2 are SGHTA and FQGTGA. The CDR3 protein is CASSPGTGEDYGYTF. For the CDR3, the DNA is TGTGCCAGCAGCCCCGGGACAGGGGAGGACTATGGCTACACCTTC.

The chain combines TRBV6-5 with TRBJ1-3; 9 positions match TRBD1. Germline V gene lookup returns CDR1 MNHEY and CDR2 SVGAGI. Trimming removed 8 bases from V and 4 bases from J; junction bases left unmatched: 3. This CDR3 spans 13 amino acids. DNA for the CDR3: TGTGCCAGCTGGGACAGGGACGGAAACACCATATATTTT. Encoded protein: CASWDRDGNTIYF.

The CDR3 DNA sequence: TGTGCCAGCAGCTTTGTAGAGTCCGTATCACCCCTCCACTTT. Translating gives CASSFVESVSPLHF. This chain joins TRBV7-9 and TRBJ1-6; D ambiguous. The CDR3 spans 14 residues. Trimming took 3 bases from V and 10 from J, leaving 13 bases between them. CDR1 is SEHNR and CDR2 is FQNEAQ in the germline V gene (reference sequence).

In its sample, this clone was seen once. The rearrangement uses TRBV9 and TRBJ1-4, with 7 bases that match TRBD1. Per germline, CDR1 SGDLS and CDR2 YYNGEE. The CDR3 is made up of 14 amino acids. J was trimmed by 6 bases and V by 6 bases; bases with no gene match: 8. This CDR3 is CASTRGRGDEKLFF. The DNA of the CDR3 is TGTGCCAGCACAAGGGGGCGCGGAGATGAAAAACTGTTTTTT.

CDR3 coding DNA: TGCGCCAGCAGCGAGACTCCCGGGGGAGATGGTCAGCCCCAGCATTTT. As protein: CASSETPGGDGQPQHF. The chain couples TRBV4-1 to TRBJ1-5; a possible D gene is TRBD1 (5 bases). The CDR3 sequence is 16 residues long. V lost 5 bases and J lost 6, with 20 bases in between. CDR1 and CDR2 from the germline V gene are MGHRA and YSYEKL.